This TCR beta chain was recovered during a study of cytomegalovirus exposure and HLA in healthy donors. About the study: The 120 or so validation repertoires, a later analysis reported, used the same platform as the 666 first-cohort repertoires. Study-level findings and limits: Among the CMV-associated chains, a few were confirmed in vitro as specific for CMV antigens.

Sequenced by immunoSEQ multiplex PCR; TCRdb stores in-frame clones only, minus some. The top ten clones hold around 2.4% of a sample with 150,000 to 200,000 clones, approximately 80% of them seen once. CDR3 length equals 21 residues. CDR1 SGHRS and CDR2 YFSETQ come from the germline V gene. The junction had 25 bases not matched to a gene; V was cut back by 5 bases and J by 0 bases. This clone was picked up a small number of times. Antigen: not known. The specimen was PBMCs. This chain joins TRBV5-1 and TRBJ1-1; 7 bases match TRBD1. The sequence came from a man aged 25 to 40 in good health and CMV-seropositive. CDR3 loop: CASSPSRPGSTGHNLNTEAFF. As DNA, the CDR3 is TGCGCCAGCAGTCCCTCGAGGCCGGGCTCGACAGGGCACAACCTGAACACTGAAGCTTTCTTT. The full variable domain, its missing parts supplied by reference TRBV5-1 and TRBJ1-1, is KAGVTQTPRYLIKTRGQQVTLSCSPISGHRSVSWYQQTPGQGLQFLFEYFSETQRNKGNFPGRFSGRQFSNSRSEMNVSTLELGDSALYLCASSPSRPGSTGHNLNTEAFFGQGTRLTVV.